This T cell receptor beta chain was sequenced in a study of T cell repertoires in cytomegalovirus infection. Study-level information: Indicated by public TCR beta signatures were CMV infection and matching HLA type.

Study-wide points: The ex vivo response was dominated by HLA-C-restricted CMV-specific TCR beta clonotypes.

Between the trimmed V and J ends, which lost 1 base and 2 bases, there was a span of 9 bases. Germline CDR1 and CDR2: SGHVS and FQNEAQ. This CDR3 region has 14 residues. TCRdb re-called the reads through MiXCR, storing one row per CDR3 protein. The table records roughly 200,000 distinct CDR3 sequences, about a sixth of them present only once. This clonotype was counted a few times. Its antigen is not known. The chain has TRBV7-8 and TRBJ2-7, with D perhaps TRBD2 (5 bases). The receptor was isolated from a human donor in good health (CMV status not recorded). Some clones in this sample may be carry-over from other donors' samples. Sequencing was done on a sample of CD8+ T cells from PBMCs. DNA of the CDR3: TGTGCCAGCAGCTTAGAAATCGGGGCCTACGAGCAGTACTTC. Translation: CASSLEIGAYEQYF.